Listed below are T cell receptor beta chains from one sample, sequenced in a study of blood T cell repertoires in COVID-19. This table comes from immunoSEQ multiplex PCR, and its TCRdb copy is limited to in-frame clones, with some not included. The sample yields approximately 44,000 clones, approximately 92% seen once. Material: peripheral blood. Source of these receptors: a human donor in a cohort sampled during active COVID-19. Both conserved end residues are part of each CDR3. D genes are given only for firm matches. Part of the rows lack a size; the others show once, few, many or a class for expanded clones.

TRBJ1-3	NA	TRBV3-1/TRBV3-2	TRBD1	TGTGCCAGCAGGGACAGGGATCAACCGTTCCCCCCAGGGGGAAACACCATATATTTT	CASRDRDQPFPPGGNTIYF
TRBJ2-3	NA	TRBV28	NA	TGTGCCAGCAGTCGGCGAGGAGGCACAGATACGCAGTATTTT	CASSRRGGTDTQYF
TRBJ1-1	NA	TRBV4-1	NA	TGCGCCAGCAGCCCGGAAGGAGCTATGAACACTGAAGCTTTCTTT	CASSPEGAMNTEAFF
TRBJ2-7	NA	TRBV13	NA	TGTGCCAGCAGCTTAAGGGGATACGAGCAGTACTTC	CASSLRGYEQYF
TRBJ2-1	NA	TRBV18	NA	TGTGCCAGCTCACCATTAACAGTTATGTTCTCTGAGCAGTTCTTC	CASSPLTVMFSEQFF
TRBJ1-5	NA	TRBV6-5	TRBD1	TGTGCCAGCAGAGACAGGGGGTATAGCAATCAGCCCCAGCATTTT	CASRDRGYSNQPQHF
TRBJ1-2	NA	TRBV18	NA	TGTGCCAGCTCACCATCGTTTGGAGGGAAAGGCTACACCTTC	CASSPSFGGKGYTF
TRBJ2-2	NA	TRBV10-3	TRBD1	TGTGCCATTCAGGGGGACACCGGGGAGCTGTTTTTT	CAIQGDTGELFF
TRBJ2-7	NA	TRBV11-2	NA	TGTGCCAGCAGCCGAGTCGTGCAGGGGTCTACGAAGGAGCAGTACTTC	CASSRVVQGSTKEQYF
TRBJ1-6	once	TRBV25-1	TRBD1	TGTGCCAACCTGACAGGGAATAATTCACCCCTCCACTTT	CANLTGNNSPLHF
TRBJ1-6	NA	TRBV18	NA	TGTGCCAGCTCACCAGGGACGGGAGACAATTCACCCCTCCACTTT	CASSPGTGDNSPLHF
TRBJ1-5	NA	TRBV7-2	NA	TGTGCCAGCAGCTTAGCGGGGGCAGGGGCAGTGGTCCAGCCCCAGCATTTT	CASSLAGAGAVVQPQHF
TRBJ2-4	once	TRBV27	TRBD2	TGTGCCAGCAGACCCATGGGACTAGCGGGAGTTGAACCCAAAAACATTCAGTACTTC	CASRPMGLAGVEPKNIQYF
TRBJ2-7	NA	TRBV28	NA	TGTGCCAGCAGTTTCTCCCGCTCCGGGGTTTACGAGCAGTACTTC	CASSFSRSGVYEQYF
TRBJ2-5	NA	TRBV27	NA	TGTGCCAGCCAACTAGAGACCCAGTACTTC	CASQLETQYF
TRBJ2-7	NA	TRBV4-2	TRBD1	TGTGCCAGCAGCCCGGGACAGGGGGCAGGAGAGCAGTACTTC	CASSPGQGAGEQYF
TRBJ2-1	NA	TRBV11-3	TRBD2	TGTGCCAGCAGTCTAGCGGGGGACCACAATGAGCAGTTCTTC	CASSLAGDHNEQFF
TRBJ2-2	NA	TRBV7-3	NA	TGTGCCAGCAGCACCGACGGGTTCGGGGAGCTGTTTTTT	CASSTDGFGELFF
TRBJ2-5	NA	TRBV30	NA	TGTGCCTGGAAACTGATCCAAGAGACCCAGTACTTC	CAWKLIQETQYF
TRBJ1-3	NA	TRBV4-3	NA	TGCGCCAGCAGCCTAATACAGGGTACTGGAAACACCATATATTTT	CASSLIQGTGNTIYF
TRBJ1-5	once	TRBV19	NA	TGTGCCAGTACATCCCAGGGCAATCAGCCCCAGCATTTT	CASTSQGNQPQHF
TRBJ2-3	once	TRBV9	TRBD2	TGTGCCAGCAGCGCCCTAGCGGGAGGGCCTACAGATACGCAGTATTTT	CASSALAGGPTDTQYF
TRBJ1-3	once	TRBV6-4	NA	TGTGCCAGCAGTGGCCCGGGCGTGGGGGGAGCTGGAAACACCATATATTTT	CASSGPGVGGAGNTIYF
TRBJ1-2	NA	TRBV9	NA	TGTGCCAGCAGCGTAGCCCCCGGGACTGGATATGGCTACACCTTC	CASSVAPGTGYGYTF
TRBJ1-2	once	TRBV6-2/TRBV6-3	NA	TGTGCCAGCAGTTCCAGGAGGCAAGGCTACACCTTC	CASSSRRQGYTF
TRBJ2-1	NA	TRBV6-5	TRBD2	TGTGCCAGCAGCCGCTGGGGGGGACTTGAGCAGTTCTTC	CASSRWGGLEQFF
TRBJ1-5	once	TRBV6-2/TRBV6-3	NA	TGTGCCAGCAGTTCCCCCGGGGTACATAGCAATCAGCCCCAGCATTTT	CASSSPGVHSNQPQHF
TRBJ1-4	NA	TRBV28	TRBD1	TGTGCCAGCAGCATGAGGGGGCCAGCTAATGAAAAACTGGTTTTT	CASSMRGPANEKLVF
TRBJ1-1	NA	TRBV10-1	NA	TGCGCCAGCAGTGAGTCGAGATCGAGGGCTTTCTTT	CASSESRSRAFF
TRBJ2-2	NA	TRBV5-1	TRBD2	TGCGCCAGCAGCCCTCTACGGGGGAGGGTGAGCGGGGAGCTGTTTTTT	CASSPLRGRVSGELFF
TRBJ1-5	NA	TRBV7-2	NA	TGTGCCAGCAGCTTAAGAGAGTCATATCAGCCCCAGCATTTT	CASSLRESYQPQHF
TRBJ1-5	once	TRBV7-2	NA	TGTGCCAGCAGCTTAAACCCAACAGGGTCTAGCAATCAGCCCCAGCATTTT	CASSLNPTGSSNQPQHF
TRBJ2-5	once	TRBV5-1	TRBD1	TGCGCCAGCAGCTTCCTAGGGGACAGGGCAGAGACCCAGTACTTC	CASSFLGDRAETQYF
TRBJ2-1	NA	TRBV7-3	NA	TGTGCCAGCAGCTTAGGGCTCGGGGGCAATGAGCAGTTCTTC	CASSLGLGGNEQFF
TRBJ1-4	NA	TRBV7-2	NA	TGTGCCAGCAGCTTAGAGGGGTTTAGTGAAAAACTGTTTTTT	CASSLEGFSEKLFF
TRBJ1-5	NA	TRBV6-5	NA	TGTGCCAGCAGAACAGGGTCTAGCAATCAGCCCCAGCATTTT	CASRTGSSNQPQHF
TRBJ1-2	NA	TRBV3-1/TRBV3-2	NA	TGTGCCAGCAGCCAGCCGCGGGGGGGAGGCTATGGCTACACCTTC	CASSQPRGGGYGYTF
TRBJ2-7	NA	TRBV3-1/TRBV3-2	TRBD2	TGTGCCAGCAGCCTGGCGGGGGGCTACGAGCAGTACTTC	CASSLAGGYEQYF
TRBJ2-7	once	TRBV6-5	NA	TGTGCCAGCAGTTACTCGGGGCGGGGATCCTACGAGCAGTACTTC	CASSYSGRGSYEQYF
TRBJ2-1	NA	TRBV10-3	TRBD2	TGTGCCATCAGTGACGGTAGCGGGGCTTACAATGAGCAGTTCTTC	CAISDGSGAYNEQFF
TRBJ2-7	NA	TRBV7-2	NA	TGTGCCAGCAGCTTAGTCGGGAAACCCTCCTACGAGCAGTACTTC	CASSLVGKPSYEQYF
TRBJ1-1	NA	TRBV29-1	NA	TGCAGCGTTCAAGGAGGGATGGAAGCTTTCTTT	CSVQGGMEAFF
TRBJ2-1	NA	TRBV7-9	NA	TGTGCCAGCAGCCCCCTAAAACGCCAACGGTACAATGAGCAGTTCTTC	CASSPLKRQRYNEQFF
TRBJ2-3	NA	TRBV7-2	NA	TGTGCCAGCAGCTTAGTTGGTAGCGGTAGCACAGATACGCAGTATTTT	CASSLVGSGSTDTQYF
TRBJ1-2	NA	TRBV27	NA	TGTGCCAGCAGTTTAGCAAGATCCGGTGAATGGGGCTACACCTTC	CASSLARSGEWGYTF
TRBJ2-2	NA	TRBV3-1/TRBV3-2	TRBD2	TGTGCCAGCAGCCAACGGTCAGCGGGGGGCCCCACCGGGGAGCTGTTTTTT	CASSQRSAGGPTGELFF
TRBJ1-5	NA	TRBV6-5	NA	TGTGCCAGCAGTTTTTCAGGGAATCAGCCCCAGCATTTT	CASSFSGNQPQHF
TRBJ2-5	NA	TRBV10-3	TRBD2	TGTGCCATCAGTGACCCCGGACTAGCGGCCCAAGAGACCCAGTACTTC	CAISDPGLAAQETQYF
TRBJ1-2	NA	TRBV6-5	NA	TGTGCCAGCAGCCTCCCCTGGCGGGTTGACTATGGCTACACCTTC	CASSLPWRVDYGYTF
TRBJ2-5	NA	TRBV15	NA	TGTGCCACCAGCAGAGATCTGGGGACAATGGGGACCCAGTACTTC	CATSRDLGTMGTQYF
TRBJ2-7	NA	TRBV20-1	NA	TGCAGTGCTAGGTCGGGGTTCGAGCAGTACTTC	CSARSGFEQYF
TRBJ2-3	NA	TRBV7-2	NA	TGTGCCAGCAGTATAGGGGGCACAGATACGCAGTATTTT	CASSIGGTDTQYF
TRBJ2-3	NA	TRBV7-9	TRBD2	TGTGCCAGCAGCTTGACTAGCGGGAGGACAGATACGCAGTATTTT	CASSLTSGRTDTQYF
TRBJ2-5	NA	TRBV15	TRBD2	TGTGCCACCAGCAGGGTGGGAGGGCCAGAGACCCAGTACTTC	CATSRVGGPETQYF
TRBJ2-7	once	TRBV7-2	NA	TGTGCCAGCAGCTTAGGACAGAGCTCCTACGAGCAGTACTTC	CASSLGQSSYEQYF
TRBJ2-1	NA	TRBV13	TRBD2	TGTGCCAGCAGCGACATCGAGGCGGGAGGTGGGGAGAATGAGCAGTTCTTC	CASSDIEAGGGENEQFF
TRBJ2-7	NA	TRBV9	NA	TGTGCCAGCAGCGAGGGTCCGGGGAAGGGTCTGAACGAGCAGTACTTC	CASSEGPGKGLNEQYF
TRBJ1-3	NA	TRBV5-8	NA	TGTGCCAGCAGCTACGGGGACACCATATATTTT	CASSYGDTIYF
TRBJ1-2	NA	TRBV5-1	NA	TGCGCCAGCAGCTTGGAGGGAGGCAATACTAACTATGGCTACACCTTC	CASSLEGGNTNYGYTF
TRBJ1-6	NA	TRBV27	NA	TGTGCCAGCAGTTTCTGGCAGGGCGATTCACCCCTCCACTTT	CASSFWQGDSPLHF